This T cell receptor beta chain was observed in a study of cytomegalovirus exposure and HLA in healthy donors. CDR3 length: 15 residues. Between the trimmed V and J ends, which lost 0 bases and 7 bases, there was a span of 15 bases. The germline CDR1 and CDR2 sequences are LGHNA and YNFKEQ. Both 60 Vbeta primers and 13 Jbeta primers went into the PCR. Some clones are missing from TCRdb's copy, which holds only in-frame ones; the method was immunoSEQ multiplex PCR. The sample includes about 130,000 clones, approximately 80% of them seen just once. The clonotype comes from a female donor in good health and CMV-seropositive. The rearrangement uses TRBV4-2 and TRBJ1-2; a possible D gene is TRBD1 (6 bases). Sequenced: PBMCs. The CDR3: CASSQEEGGPSGYTF. CDR3 in DNA: TGTGCCAGCAGCCAAGAGGAAGGGGGACCGAGTGGCTACACCTTC.